This is a list of T cell receptor beta chains from one sample in a study of T-cell reconstitution after alpha-beta-depleted transplantation in children. TCRdb re-analysed the PCR reads in MiXCR, keeping a single row per CDR3 protein. This table holds 450,000 to 600,000 distinct CDR3 sequences, over 10% found once. The sequences come from PBMCs, mostly from graft donor cells, collected 360 days after TCRalphabeta/CD19-depleted stem cell transplant. The receptor source for this set is a male patient aged 10-17 years who had a stem cell transplant for acute myeloid leukemia, so the T cells may come from the graft donor. Both conserved end residues are part of each CDR3. A D gene is named only where the DNA matches it firmly. Some rows mark clone size as missing; the rest say once, few, many or name a class of expanded clone.

size: few; D: TRBD2; J: TRBJ2-1; V: TRBV28; length: 12; CDR3: CASSLLAGDRFF; DNA: TGTGCCAGCAGTCTCCTAGCGGGAGATCGGTTCTTC
size: -; D: TRBD2; J: TRBJ2-3; V: TRBV4-3; length: 17; CDR3: CASSQDPSRTSGTSQYF; DNA: TGCGCCAGCAGCCAAGACCCTAGTCGGACTAGCGGGACTTCGCAGTATTTT
size: few; D: -; J: TRBJ2-1; V: TRBV6-2/TRBV6-3; length: 12; CDR3: CASSSSAYEQFF; DNA: TGTGCCAGCAGTTCCAGCGCGTATGAGCAGTTCTTC
size: -; D: TRBD2; J: TRBJ2-1; V: TRBV5-1; length: 19; CDR3: CASSSLAGGPQGSYNEQFF; DNA: TGCGCCAGCAGCTCTTTAGCGGGAGGGCCTCAGGGCTCCTACAATGAGCAGTTCTTC
size: -; D: -; J: TRBJ2-7; V: TRBV4-1; length: 15; CDR3: CASSPIAESGNEQYF; DNA: TGCGCCAGCAGCCCCATTGCGGAGAGCGGTAACGAGCAGTACTTC
size: -; D: TRBD2; J: TRBJ2-5; V: TRBV28; length: 15; CDR3: CASSLWLAGEETQYF; DNA: TGTGCCAGCAGTTTGTGGCTAGCGGGAGAAGAGACCCAGTACTTC
size: few; D: -; J: TRBJ1-5; V: TRBV7-2; length: 14; CDR3: CASSLGQSNQPQHF; DNA: TGTGCCAGCAGCTTAGGGCAGAGCAATCAGCCCCAGCATTTT
size: -; D: -; J: TRBJ1-3; V: TRBV4-3; length: 15; CDR3: CASSQAVGSGNTIYF; DNA: TGCGCCAGCAGCCAAGCAGTAGGGTCAGGAAACACCATATATTTT
size: many; D: TRBD2; J: TRBJ2-1; V: TRBV4-3; length: 15; CDR3: CASSQDQLWRGEQFF; DNA: TGCGCCAGCAGCCAAGATCAATTATGGCGGGGGGAGCAGTTCTTC
size: -; D: -; J: TRBJ2-7; V: TRBV7-2; length: 14; CDR3: CASSSILHPNGQYF; DNA: TGTGCCAGCAGCTCCATACTGCACCCTAACGGGCAGTACTTC
size: -; D: TRBD1; J: TRBJ2-7; V: TRBV29-1; length: 12; CDR3: CSVWTGSNEQYF; DNA: TGCAGCGTGTGGACAGGATCCAACGAGCAGTACTTC
size: many; D: TRBD2; J: TRBJ2-1; V: TRBV6-4; length: 18; CDR3: CASSRLAGGPSGYNEQFF; DNA: TGTGCCAGCAGTAGACTAGCGGGAGGGCCTAGCGGATACAATGAGCAGTTCTTC
size: many; D: TRBD2; J: TRBJ2-1; V: TRBV29-1; length: 14; CDR3: CSVRTSGTHNEQFF; DNA: TGCAGCGTTAGGACTAGCGGGACCCACAATGAGCAGTTCTTC
size: few; D: TRBD2; J: TRBJ2-5; V: TRBV7-9; length: 15; CDR3: CASSPLAGGVETQYF; DNA: TGTGCCAGCAGCCCCCTAGCGGGAGGGGTAGAGACCCAGTACTTC
size: many; D: -; J: TRBJ2-4; V: TRBV20-1; length: 14; CDR3: CSAALLLAKNIQYF; DNA: TGCAGTGCTGCACTGTTACTAGCCAAAAACATTCAGTACTTC
size: many; D: TRBD1; J: TRBJ2-7; V: TRBV20-1; length: 17; CDR3: CSAEKVGVGQVTYEQYF; DNA: TGCAGTGCTGAGAAGGTTGGAGTGGGACAGGTGACCTACGAGCAGTACTTC
size: -; D: TRBD2; J: TRBJ2-1; V: TRBV4-3; length: 17; CDR3: CASSQDRGSGSGNEQFF; DNA: TGCGCCAGCAGCCAAGATCGGGGTAGCGGGAGTGGGAATGAGCAGTTCTTC
size: many; D: -; J: TRBJ2-1; V: TRBV5-1; length: 16; CDR3: CASSLARFSSYNEQFF; DNA: TGCGCCAGCAGCTTGGCTAGGTTCTCTTCCTACAATGAGCAGTTCTTC
size: few; D: TRBD1; J: TRBJ2-1; V: TRBV10-3; length: 12; CDR3: CAIGQDVVAQFF; DNA: TGTGCCATCGGACAGGACGTAGTGGCGCAGTTCTTC
size: -; D: -; J: TRBJ2-1; V: TRBV5-1; length: 14; CDR3: CASSSRTGSNEQFF; DNA: TGCGCCAGCAGCTCTAGGACGGGGAGTAATGAGCAGTTCTTC
size: -; D: -; J: TRBJ2-7; V: TRBV4-2; length: 15; CDR3: CASSQARGLVYEQYF; DNA: TGTGCCAGCAGCCAAGCCCGGGGCCTGGTGTACGAGCAGTACTTC
size: few; D: -; J: TRBJ2-3; V: TRBV18; length: 16; CDR3: CASSPFPTTLTDTQYF; DNA: TGTGCCAGCTCACCATTCCCGACTACCCTCACAGATACGCAGTATTTT
size: many; D: TRBD2; J: TRBJ2-7; V: TRBV29-1; length: 13; CDR3: CSVRTSGSYEQYF; DNA: TGCAGCGTGAGGACTAGCGGGAGTTACGAGCAGTACTTC
size: few; D: -; J: TRBJ2-7; V: TRBV7-9; length: 16; CDR3: CASSDNRDGQTYEQYF; DNA: TGTGCCAGCAGCGATAACCGGGACGGGCAAACCTACGAGCAGTACTTC
size: -; D: TRBD2; J: TRBJ2-3; V: TRBV4-2; length: 19; CDR3: CASSQEVPAGGPLTDTQYF; DNA: TGTGCCAGCAGCCAAGAGGTCCCAGCGGGAGGGCCCCTCACAGATACGCAGTATTTT
size: -; D: -; J: TRBJ1-2; V: TRBV28; length: 14; CDR3: CASSLSMIMVGYTF; DNA: TGTGCCAGCAGTTTATCCATGATAATGGTAGGCTACACCTTC
size: -; D: TRBD2; J: TRBJ2-7; V: TRBV12-3/TRBV12-4; length: 14; CDR3: CASSRAGESYEQYF; DNA: TGTGCCAGCAGTAGAGCGGGAGAGAGCTACGAGCAGTACTTC
size: -; D: -; J: TRBJ1-5; V: TRBV28; length: 18; CDR3: CASSFNFGLLGAVQPQHF; DNA: TGTGCCAGCAGTTTTAATTTTGGTTTACTGGGGGCGGTTCAGCCCCAGCATTTT
size: few; D: TRBD1; J: TRBJ1-2; V: TRBV5-1; length: 15; CDR3: CASSLTGDASYGYTF; DNA: TGCGCCAGCAGCTTGACAGGGGATGCGAGCTATGGCTACACCTTC
size: -; D: -; J: TRBJ1-2; V: TRBV7-9; length: 15; CDR3: CASSLVLRGGYGYTF; DNA: TGTGCCAGCAGCTTAGTCCTCAGGGGCGGGTATGGCTACACCTTC
size: few; D: TRBD2; J: TRBJ2-1; V: TRBV20-1; length: 15; CDR3: CSADNLAGLYNEQFF; DNA: TGCAGTGCTGACAATTTAGCGGGACTCTACAATGAGCAGTTCTTC
size: few; D: -; J: TRBJ2-7; V: TRBV6-1; length: 15; CDR3: CASSGTASGYYEQYF; DNA: TGTGCCAGCAGCGGGACAGCTAGCGGATACTACGAGCAGTACTTC
size: many; D: TRBD2; J: TRBJ2-5; V: TRBV5-6; length: 15; CDR3: CASSLKSSGQETQYF; DNA: TGTGCCAGCAGCTTAAAGTCTAGCGGCCAAGAGACCCAGTACTTC
size: many; D: -; J: TRBJ2-2; V: TRBV29-1; length: 12; CDR3: CSAEGRTGELFF; DNA: TGCAGCGCCGAGGGGCGTACCGGGGAGCTGTTTTTT
size: -; D: -; J: TRBJ2-7; V: TRBV28; length: 15; CDR3: CASSLNQLGHYEQYF; DNA: TGTGCCAGCAGTTTAAACCAACTGGGGCATTACGAGCAGTACTTC
size: few; D: TRBD1; J: TRBJ2-2; V: TRBV9; length: 16; CDR3: CASSARMGTGAGELFF; DNA: TGTGCCAGCAGCGCACGCATGGGTACAGGGGCCGGGGAGCTGTTTTTT
size: -; D: TRBD2; J: TRBJ2-7; V: TRBV4-2; length: 16; CDR3: CASLAFRGRGKHEQYF; DNA: TGTGCCAGCCTAGCTTTTCGCGGGAGAGGTAAACACGAGCAGTACTTC
size: many; D: -; J: TRBJ2-7; V: TRBV7-2; length: 14; CDR3: CASSLGPISYEQYF; DNA: TGTGCCAGCAGCTTAGGTCCTATCTCCTACGAGCAGTACTTC
size: many; D: -; J: TRBJ2-5; V: TRBV15; length: 15; CDR3: CATSSGSLSQETQYF; DNA: TGTGCCACCAGCAGCGGGAGCCTATCTCAAGAGACCCAGTACTTC
size: many; D: TRBD1; J: TRBJ2-7; V: TRBV7-3; length: 15; CDR3: CASSPSGTGLYEQYF; DNA: TGTGCCAGCAGCCCGTCCGGGACAGGTTTATACGAGCAGTACTTC
size: few; D: TRBD2; J: TRBJ2-7; V: TRBV28; length: 16; CDR3: CASTLDSGGSSYEQYF; DNA: TGTGCCAGCACCCTAGACTCGGGAGGGAGCTCCTACGAGCAGTACTTC
size: -; D: TRBD1; J: TRBJ2-1; V: TRBV18; length: 15; CDR3: CASSPGQGARNEQFF; DNA: TGTGCCAGCTCACCGGGACAGGGGGCTAGAAATGAGCAGTTCTTC
size: few; D: -; J: TRBJ1-1; V: TRBV5-5; length: 13; CDR3: CASSLWGSAEAFF; DNA: TGTGCCAGCAGCTTGTGGGGTTCTGCTGAAGCTTTCTTT
size: few; D: -; J: TRBJ2-7; V: TRBV28; length: 15; CDR3: CASSWSSRSSYEQYF; DNA: TGTGCCAGCAGTTGGAGCTCCCGTAGCTCCTACGAGCAGTACTTC
size: -; D: TRBD1; J: TRBJ2-7; V: TRBV6-1; length: 14; CDR3: CASRTGMASAEQYF; DNA: TGTGCCAGCCGGACAGGGATGGCCTCGGCCGAGCAGTACTTC
size: many; D: TRBD1; J: TRBJ2-7; V: TRBV12-3/TRBV12-4; length: 14; CDR3: CASSQGASSYEQYF; DNA: TGTGCCAGCAGCCAGGGGGCTTCCTCCTACGAGCAGTACTTC
size: few; D: -; J: TRBJ1-5; V: TRBV20-1; length: 14; CDR3: CSARGGVSNQPQHF; DNA: TGCAGTGCTAGAGGTGGAGTTAGCAATCAGCCCCAGCATTTT
size: many; D: -; J: TRBJ2-3; V: TRBV4-3; length: 14; CDR3: CASSNRDFTDTQYF; DNA: TGCGCCAGCAGCAACCGGGACTTCACAGATACGCAGTATTTT
size: few; D: TRBD1; J: TRBJ1-2; V: TRBV11-2; length: 15; CDR3: CASSLRAGGAEGYTF; DNA: TGTGCCAGCAGCTTGCGGGCAGGGGGCGCAGAAGGCTACACCTTC
size: -; D: -; J: TRBJ2-3; V: TRBV29-1; length: 13; CDR3: CSVSEWDTDTQYF; DNA: TGCAGCGTTTCGGAGTGGGACACAGATACGCAGTATTTT
size: -; D: TRBD1; J: TRBJ1-1; V: TRBV3-1; length: 15; CDR3: CASSRPGQLNTEAFF; DNA: TGTGCCAGCAGCCGCCCGGGACAGCTGAACACTGAAGCTTTCTTT